This TCR beta chain was sequenced in a study of early T cells in non-severe SARS-CoV-2 infection. Study summary: The input, bulk RNA from unsorted whole blood, was sequenced, and chains were unpaired.

Germline V gives CDR1 DFQATT, CDR2 SNEGSKA (reference sequence). CDR3 size: 15 residues. Trimming shortened V by 1 base and J by 5 bases, and 15 bases separated the two germline ends. Unique molecular identifier tags were affixed to discrete cDNA molecules. Each CDR3 protein is one row after TCRdb ran MiXCR on the 5' RACE reads. The sample shows 20,000 to 25,000 distinct CDR3 sequences, roughly 4.8% of them seen only once. Ten or more counts support this clonotype. Its specificity is unknown. Study findings and constraints: In VDJdb matching, anti-spike CD8 responses were favored while private and CD4 specificities went missing.

The clonotype originates from an adult who was a healthcare worker with PCR-confirmed SARS-CoV-2 infection or an uninfected control (not recorded which). The V call is TRBV20-1, the J call TRBJ2-1; perhaps D is TRBD1 or TRBD2 (5 bases each). Specimen: whole blood. The chain's CDR3 is CSARVGAVGNNEQFF. CDR3 sequence (DNA): TGCAGTGCTAGAGTTGGGGCAGTCGGGAACAATGAGCAGTTCTTC.